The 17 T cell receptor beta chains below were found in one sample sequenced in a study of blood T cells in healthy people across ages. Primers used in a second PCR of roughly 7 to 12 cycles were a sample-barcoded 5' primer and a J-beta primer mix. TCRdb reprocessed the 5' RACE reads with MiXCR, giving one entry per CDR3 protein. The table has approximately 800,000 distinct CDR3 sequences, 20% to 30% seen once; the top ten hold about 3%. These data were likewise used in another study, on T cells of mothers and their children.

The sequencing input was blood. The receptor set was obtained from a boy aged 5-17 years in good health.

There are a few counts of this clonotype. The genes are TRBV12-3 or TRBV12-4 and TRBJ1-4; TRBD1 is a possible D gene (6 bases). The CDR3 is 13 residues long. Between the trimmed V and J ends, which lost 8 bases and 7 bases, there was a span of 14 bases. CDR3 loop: CASQGGGGEKLFF. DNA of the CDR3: TGTGCCAGCCAGGGAGGGGGAGGTGAAAAACTGTTTTTT.

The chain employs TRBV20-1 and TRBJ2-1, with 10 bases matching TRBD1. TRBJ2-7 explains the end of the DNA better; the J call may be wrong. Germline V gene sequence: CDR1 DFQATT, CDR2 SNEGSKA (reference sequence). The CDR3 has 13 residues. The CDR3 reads CSARGQGFYEQYF. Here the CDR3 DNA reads TGCAGTGCCCGGGGACAGGGGTTCTACGAGCAGTACTTC.

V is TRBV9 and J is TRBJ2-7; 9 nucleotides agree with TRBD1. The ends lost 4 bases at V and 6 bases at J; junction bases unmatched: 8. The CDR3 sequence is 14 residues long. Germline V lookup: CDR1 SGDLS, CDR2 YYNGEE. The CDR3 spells CASSIRDRVSEQYF. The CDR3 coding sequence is TGTGCCAGCAGCATCCGGGACAGGGTTAGCGAGCAGTACTTC.

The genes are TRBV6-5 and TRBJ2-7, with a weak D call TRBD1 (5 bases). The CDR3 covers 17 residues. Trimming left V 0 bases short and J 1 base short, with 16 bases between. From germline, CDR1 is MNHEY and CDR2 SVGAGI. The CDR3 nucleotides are TGTGCCAGCAGTTACTCGACTTTCCAGGGAACATCCTACGAGCAGTACTTC. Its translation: CASSYSTFQGTSYEQYF.

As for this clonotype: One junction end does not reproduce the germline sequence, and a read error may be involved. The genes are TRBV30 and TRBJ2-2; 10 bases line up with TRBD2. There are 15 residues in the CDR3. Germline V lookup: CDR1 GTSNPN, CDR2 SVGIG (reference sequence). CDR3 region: CARSLAGAKGGELFF. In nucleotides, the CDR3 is TGTGCCCGGAGTCTAGCGGGGGCTAAGGGCGGGGAGCTGTTTTTT.

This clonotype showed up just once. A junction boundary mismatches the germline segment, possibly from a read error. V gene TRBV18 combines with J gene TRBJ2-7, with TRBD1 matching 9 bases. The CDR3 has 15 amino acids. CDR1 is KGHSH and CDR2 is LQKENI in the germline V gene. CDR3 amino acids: CASSGGTGFLGEQHF. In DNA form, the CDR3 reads TGTGCCAGCTCAGGCGGGACAGGGTTTCTTGGCGAGCAGCACTTC.

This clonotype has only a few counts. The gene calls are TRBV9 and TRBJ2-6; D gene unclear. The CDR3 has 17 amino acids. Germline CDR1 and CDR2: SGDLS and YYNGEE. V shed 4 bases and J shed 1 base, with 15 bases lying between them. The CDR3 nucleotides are TGTGCCAGCAGCCCCTCTCCCTGGGTGTCTGGGGCCAACGTCCTGACTTTC. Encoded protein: CASSPSPWVSGANVLTF.

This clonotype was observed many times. The chain's CDR3 is CASSSRADDEKLFF. CDR3 DNA sequence: TGCGCCAGCAGCTCGAGGGCCGATGATGAAAAACTGTTTTTT. The chain has TRBV5-1 and TRBJ1-4, with D uncertain. The germline V gene has CDR1 SGHRS and CDR2 YFSETQ. This CDR3 has 14 residues. V lost 3 bases to trimming and J lost 6 bases, with 12 bases between them.

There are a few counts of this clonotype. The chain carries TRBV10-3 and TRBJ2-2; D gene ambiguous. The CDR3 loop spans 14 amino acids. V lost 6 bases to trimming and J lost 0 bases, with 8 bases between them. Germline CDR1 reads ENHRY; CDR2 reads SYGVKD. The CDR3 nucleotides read TGTGCCATCAGGGAGAATCCGAACACCGGGGAGCTGTTTTTT. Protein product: CAIRENPNTGELFF.

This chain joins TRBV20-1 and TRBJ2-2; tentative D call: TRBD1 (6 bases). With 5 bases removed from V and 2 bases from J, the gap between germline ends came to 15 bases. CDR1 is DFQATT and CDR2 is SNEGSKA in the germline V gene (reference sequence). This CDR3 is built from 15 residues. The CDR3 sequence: CSAQGAGANTGELFF. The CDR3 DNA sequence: TGCAGTGCTCAAGGGGCAGGGGCCAACACCGGGGAGCTGTTTTTT.

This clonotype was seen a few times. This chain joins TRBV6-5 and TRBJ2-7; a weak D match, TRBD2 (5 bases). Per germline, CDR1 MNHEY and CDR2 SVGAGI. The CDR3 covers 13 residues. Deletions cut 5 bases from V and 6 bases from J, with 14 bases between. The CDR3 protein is CASSPGLTTEQYF. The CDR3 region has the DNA TGTGCCAGCAGTCCCGGACTGACCACCGAGCAGTACTTC.

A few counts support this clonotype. The CDR3 sequence is CASSLSLPVVNYEQYF. The CDR3 DNA reads TGTGCCAGCAGCTTGTCATTGCCCGTCGTGAACTACGAGCAGTACTTC. The chain employs TRBV5-5 and TRBJ2-7; D not resolved. The germline gives CDR1 SGHKS, CDR2 YYEKEE (reference sequence). V was clipped by 1 base and J by 3 bases, with 17 bases between them. This CDR3 comprises 16 residues.

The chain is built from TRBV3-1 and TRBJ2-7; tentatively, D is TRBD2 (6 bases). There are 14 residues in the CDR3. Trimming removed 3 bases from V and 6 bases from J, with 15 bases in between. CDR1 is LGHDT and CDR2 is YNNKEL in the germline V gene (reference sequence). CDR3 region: CASSHGTLLGEQYF. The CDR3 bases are TGTGCCAGCAGCCACGGGACTTTATTAGGCGAGCAGTACTTC.

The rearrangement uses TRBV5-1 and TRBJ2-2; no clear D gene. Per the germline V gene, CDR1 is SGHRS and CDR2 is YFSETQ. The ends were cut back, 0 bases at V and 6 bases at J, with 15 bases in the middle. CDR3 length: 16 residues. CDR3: CASSLVTLVGAGELFF. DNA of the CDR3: TGCGCCAGCAGCTTGGTAACCCTCGTAGGCGCCGGGGAGCTGTTTTTT.

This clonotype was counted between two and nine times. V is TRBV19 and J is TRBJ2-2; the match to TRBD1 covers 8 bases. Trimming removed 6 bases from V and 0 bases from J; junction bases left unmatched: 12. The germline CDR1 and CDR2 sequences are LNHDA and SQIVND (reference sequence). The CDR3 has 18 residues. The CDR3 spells CASSRRTGSFSNTGELFF. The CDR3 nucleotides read TGTGCCAGTAGCCGTCGGACAGGGAGTTTTTCGAACACCGGGGAGCTGTTTTTT.

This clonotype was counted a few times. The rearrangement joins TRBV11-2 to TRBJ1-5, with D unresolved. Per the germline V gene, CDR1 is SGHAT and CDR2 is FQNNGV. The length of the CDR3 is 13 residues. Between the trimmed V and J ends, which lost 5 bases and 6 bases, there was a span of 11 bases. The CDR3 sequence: CASSPGSPQPQHF. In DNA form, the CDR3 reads TGTGCCAGCAGCCCGGGGTCCCCTCAGCCCCAGCATTTT.

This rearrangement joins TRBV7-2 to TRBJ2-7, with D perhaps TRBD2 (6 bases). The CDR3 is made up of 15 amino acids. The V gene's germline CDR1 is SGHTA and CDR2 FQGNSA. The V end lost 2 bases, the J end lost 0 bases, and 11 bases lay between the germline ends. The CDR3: CASSLYAGSSYEQYF. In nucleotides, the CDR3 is TGTGCCAGCAGCTTATACGCGGGGAGCTCCTACGAGCAGTACTTC.